This T cell receptor beta chain derives from a study of shared clonotypes between healthy human individuals. The CDR3 consists of 15 residues. V lost 2 bases, J lost 2 bases, and 11 bases lay in between. Germline V CDR1 and CDR2: SGHTA, FQGNSA. Generated by immunoSEQ multiplex PCR, the TCRdb table keeps only in-frame clones and is missing some. The table has roughly 2 million clones, 90% to 97% seen once. The genes are TRBV7-2 and TRBJ2-3; no clear D gene. This sequence originates from a man in his late teens or twenties in good health. Material: naive CD4+ T cells sorted from blood. Subset specified: CD45RA+ positively selected. The CDR3 DNA follows: TGTGCCAGCAGCTTACTTGGTAGCAACACAGATACGCAGTATTTT. It encodes CASSLLGSNTDTQYF.